This T cell receptor (beta chain) was recorded in a study of blood T cell repertoires in COVID-19. Overall study: Sites in the United States, Italy and Spain provided acute and convalescent COVID-19 samples. T cells, B-cell-depleted T cells, or PBMCs provided the cDNA or gDNA that served as material.

This CDR3 region has 14 residues. The V gene lost 3 bases and the J gene lost 3 bases, with 12 bases spanning the gap. From germline, CDR1 is MNHEY and CDR2 SVGAGI. Per the study methods: Reference gene primer amplification in the assay estimated nucleated cell counts. Sequencing used immunoSEQ multiplex PCR; TCRdb keeps in-frame clones, though not all of them. The V and J calls and clone size were taken over from that table, and D and trimming were inferred from the DNA. This sample has under 200,000 clones; about 90% occur once, and the top ten carry around a fifth. The chain carries TRBV6-5 and TRBJ2-7, with D perhaps TRBD1 (6 bases). Material: peripheral blood. This clonotype originated in a man in his sixties with active or convalescent COVID-19. CDR3 bases: TGTGCCAGCAGTTATAGCAGGGGTAGCTACGAGCAGTACTTC. It encodes CASSYSRGSYEQYF.